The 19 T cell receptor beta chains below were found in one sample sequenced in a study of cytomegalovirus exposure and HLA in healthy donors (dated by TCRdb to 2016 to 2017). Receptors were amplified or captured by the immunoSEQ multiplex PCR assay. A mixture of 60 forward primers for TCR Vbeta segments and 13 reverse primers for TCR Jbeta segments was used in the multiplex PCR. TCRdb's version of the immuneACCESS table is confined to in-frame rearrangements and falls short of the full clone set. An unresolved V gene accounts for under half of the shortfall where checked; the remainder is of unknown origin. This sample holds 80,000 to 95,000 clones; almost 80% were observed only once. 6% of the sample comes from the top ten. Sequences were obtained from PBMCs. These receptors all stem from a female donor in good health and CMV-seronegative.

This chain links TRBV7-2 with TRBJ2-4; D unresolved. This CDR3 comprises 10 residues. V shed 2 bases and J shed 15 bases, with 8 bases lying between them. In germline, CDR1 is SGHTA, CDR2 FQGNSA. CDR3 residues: CASSLPGWYF. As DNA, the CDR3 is TGTGCCAGCAGCTTACCAGGCTGGTACTTC.

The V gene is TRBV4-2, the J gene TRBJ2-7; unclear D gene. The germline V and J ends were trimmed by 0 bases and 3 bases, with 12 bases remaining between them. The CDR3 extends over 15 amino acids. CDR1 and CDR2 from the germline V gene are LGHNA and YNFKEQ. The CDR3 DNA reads TGTGCCAGCAGCCAAGAATTAACGACGGGCTACGAGCAGTACTTC. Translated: CASSQELTTGYEQYF.

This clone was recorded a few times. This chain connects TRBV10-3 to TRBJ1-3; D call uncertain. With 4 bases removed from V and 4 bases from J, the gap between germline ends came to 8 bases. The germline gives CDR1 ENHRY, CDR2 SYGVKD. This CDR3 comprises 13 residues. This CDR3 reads CAISGGLGNTIYF. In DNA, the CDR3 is TGTGCCATCAGTGGAGGGTTAGGAAACACCATATATTTT.

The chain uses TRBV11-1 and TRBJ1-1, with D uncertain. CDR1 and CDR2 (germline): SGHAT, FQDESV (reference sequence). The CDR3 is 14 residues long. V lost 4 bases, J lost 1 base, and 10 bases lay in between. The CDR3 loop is CASSSHGENTEAFF. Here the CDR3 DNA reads TGTGCCAGCAGCTCACACGGAGAGAACACTGAAGCTTTCTTT.

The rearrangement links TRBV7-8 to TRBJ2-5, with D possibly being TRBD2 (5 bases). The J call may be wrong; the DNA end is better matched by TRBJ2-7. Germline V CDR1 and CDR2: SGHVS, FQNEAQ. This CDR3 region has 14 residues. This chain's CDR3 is CASSLEGSSYEQYF. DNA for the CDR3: TGTGCCAGCAGCTTAGAAGGGAGCTCCTACGAGCAGTACTTC.

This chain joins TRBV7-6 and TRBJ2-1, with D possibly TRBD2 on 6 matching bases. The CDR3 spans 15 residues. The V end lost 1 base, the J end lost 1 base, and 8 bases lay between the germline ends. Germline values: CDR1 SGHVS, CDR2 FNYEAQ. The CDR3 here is CASSLGGRSYNEQFF. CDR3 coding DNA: TGTGCCAGCAGCTTAGGGGGGAGGTCCTACAATGAGCAGTTCTTC.

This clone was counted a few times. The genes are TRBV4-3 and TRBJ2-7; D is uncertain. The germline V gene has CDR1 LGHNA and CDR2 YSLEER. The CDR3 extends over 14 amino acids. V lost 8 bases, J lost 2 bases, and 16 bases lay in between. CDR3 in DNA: TGCGCCAGCGCAGATTCCCGATCTCCCTACGAGCAGTACTTC. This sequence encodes CASADSRSPYEQYF.

The CDR3 sequence is CASSYSSGGDGYTF. In nucleotides, the CDR3 is TGTGCCAGCAGTTACTCGAGTGGGGGGGATGGCTACACCTTC. V gene TRBV6-5 combines with J gene TRBJ1-2; D perhaps matches TRBD1 (5 bases). Trimming cost V 0 bases and J 6 bases, with 11 bases left between them. Germline values: CDR1 MNHEY, CDR2 SVGAGI. The CDR3 is made up of 14 amino acids.

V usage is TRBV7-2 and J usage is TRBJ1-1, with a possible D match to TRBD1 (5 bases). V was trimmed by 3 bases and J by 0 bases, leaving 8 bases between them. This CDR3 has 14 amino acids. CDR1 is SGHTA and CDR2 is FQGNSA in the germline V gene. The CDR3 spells CASSFTGMNTEAFF. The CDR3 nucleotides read TGTGCCAGCAGCTTTACAGGCATGAACACTGAAGCTTTCTTT.

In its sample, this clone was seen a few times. The CDR3 nucleotides read TGTGCCAGCAGCTTAGCGGGGGGAGTTGGCGGTAAACTGTTTTTT. This sequence encodes CASSLAGGVGGKLFF. The chain is built from TRBV7-6 and TRBJ1-4; maybe TRBD1 (5 bases). V was cut by 0 bases and J by 11 bases, with 16 bases left in between. Germline loops: CDR1 SGHVS, CDR2 FNYEAQ. CDR3 length equals 15 residues.

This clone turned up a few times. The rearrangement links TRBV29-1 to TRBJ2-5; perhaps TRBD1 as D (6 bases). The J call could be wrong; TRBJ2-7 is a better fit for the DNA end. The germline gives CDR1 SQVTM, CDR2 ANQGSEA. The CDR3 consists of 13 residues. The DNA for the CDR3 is TGCAGCGTTGGGTCCGGGACACCGCTCGAGCAGTACTTC. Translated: CSVGSGTPLEQYF.

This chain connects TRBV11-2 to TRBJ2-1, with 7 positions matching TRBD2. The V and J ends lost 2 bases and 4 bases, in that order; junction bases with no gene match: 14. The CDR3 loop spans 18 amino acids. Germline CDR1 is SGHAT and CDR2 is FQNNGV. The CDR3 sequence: CASSLRGWRERHYNEQFF. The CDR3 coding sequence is TGTGCCAGCAGCTTAAGAGGTTGGCGGGAGCGGCATTACAATGAGCAGTTCTTC.

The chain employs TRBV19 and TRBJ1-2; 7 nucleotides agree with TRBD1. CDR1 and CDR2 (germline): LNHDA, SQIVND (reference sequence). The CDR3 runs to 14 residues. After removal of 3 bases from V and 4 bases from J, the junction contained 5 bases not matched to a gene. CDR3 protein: CASSMGTASYGYTF. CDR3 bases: TGTGCCAGTAGTATGGGGACAGCCAGCTATGGCTACACCTTC.

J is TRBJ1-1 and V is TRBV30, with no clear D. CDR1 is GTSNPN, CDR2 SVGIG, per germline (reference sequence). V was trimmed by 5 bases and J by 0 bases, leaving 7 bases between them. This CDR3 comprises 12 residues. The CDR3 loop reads CAWGTVNTEAFF. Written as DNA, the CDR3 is TGTGCCTGGGGAACAGTGAACACTGAAGCTTTCTTT.

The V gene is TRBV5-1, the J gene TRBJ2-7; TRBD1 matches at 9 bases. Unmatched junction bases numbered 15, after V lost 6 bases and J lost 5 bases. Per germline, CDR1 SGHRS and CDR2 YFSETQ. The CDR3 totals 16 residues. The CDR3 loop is CASTPGLDRGGNEQYF. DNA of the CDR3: TGCGCCAGCACCCCGGGACTGGACAGGGGTGGTAACGAGCAGTACTTC.

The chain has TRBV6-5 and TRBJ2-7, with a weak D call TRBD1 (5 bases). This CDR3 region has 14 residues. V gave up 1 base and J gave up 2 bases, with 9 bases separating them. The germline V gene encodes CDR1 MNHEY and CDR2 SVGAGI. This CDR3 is CASSYLQGPYEQYF. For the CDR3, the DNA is TGTGCCAGCAGTTACTTGCAGGGTCCCTACGAGCAGTACTTC.

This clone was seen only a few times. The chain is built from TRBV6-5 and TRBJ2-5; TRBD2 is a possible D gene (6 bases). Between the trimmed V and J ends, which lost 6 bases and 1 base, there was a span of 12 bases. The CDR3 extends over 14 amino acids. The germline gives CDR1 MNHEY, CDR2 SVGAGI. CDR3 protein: CASSPGRVQETQYF. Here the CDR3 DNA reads TGTGCCAGCAGCCCCGGGAGAGTCCAAGAGACCCAGTACTTC.

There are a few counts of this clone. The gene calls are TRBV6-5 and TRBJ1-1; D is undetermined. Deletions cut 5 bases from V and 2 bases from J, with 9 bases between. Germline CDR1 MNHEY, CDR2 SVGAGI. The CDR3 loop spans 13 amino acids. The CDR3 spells CASSLEYNTEAFF. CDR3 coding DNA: TGTGCCAGCAGTCTGGAGTATAACACTGAAGCTTTCTTT.

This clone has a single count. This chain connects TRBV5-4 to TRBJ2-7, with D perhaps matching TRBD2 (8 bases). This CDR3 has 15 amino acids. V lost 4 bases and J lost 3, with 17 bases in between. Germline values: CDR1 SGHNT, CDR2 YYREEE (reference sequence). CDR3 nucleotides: TGTGCCAGCAGCCCGGGAGGGACAGTAAACTACGAGCAGTACTTC. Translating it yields CASSPGGTVNYEQYF.